This T cell receptor beta chain originates from a study of blood T cell repertoires in COVID-19. About the study: Spain, Italy and the United States supplied samples that represented acute and convalescent COVID-19. Sample material is recorded as cDNA or gDNA derived from T cells, B-cell-depleted T cells, or PBMCs.

Germline-derived CDR1 and CDR2 are LGHDT and YNNKEL (reference sequence). The length of the CDR3 is 17 residues. V lost 1 base and J lost 0, with 10 bases in between. Only in-frame clones appear in the TCRdb table, and some are missing; sequencing was by immunoSEQ multiplex PCR. The repertoire has more than 300,000 clones, 92% of them found once; the top ten carry roughly 20%. The chain carries TRBV3-1 (or the pseudogene TRBV3-2) and TRBJ1-6; possibly TRBD1 for D (6 bases). The receptor comes from a young woman who had recovered from COVID-19. Sequenced material: PBMCs or T cells enriched from blood (not recorded which). DNA of the CDR3: TGTGCCAGCAGCCAAGGTACAGGGAGCTCCTATAATTCACCCCTCCACTTT. This gives the protein CASSQGTGSSYNSPLHF.